Listed here is a single T cell receptor beta chain. The data belong to a study of blood T cell repertoires in COVID-19. Across the study: Sites across the United States, Italy and Spain contributed samples from acute and convalescent COVID-19. PBMCs, B-cell-depleted T cells, or T cells were the source of the cDNA or gDNA that made up the material.

Per germline, CDR1 SGHTA and CDR2 FQGTGA. Trimming took 5 bases from V and 5 from J; bases not matched to a gene: 10. The CDR3 runs 15 residues. Per the original methods: Researchers report that nucleated cell counts were estimated from reference gene primer amplification. The table came from immunoSEQ multiplex PCR; TCRdb's copy has only in-frame clones and leaves some out. V, J and clone size are those of that table, while D and trimming were read from the DNA. The repertoire has about 140,000 clones, approximately 80% of them found once; the top ten carry 8.8%. V and J are TRBV7-3 and TRBJ1-2; 8 bases match TRBD1. Sequences were obtained from peripheral blood. This TCR derives from a woman of 80 years or more in a cohort sampled during active or convalescent COVID-19. CDR3 in DNA: TGTGCCAGCAGCCCCCAGGGGGCGTCCTGGTATGGCTACACCTTC. Protein product: CASSPQGASWYGYTF.